Presented here are 9 T cell receptor beta chains from one specimen sequenced in a study of T cells in Graves' hyperthyroidism and ophthalmopathy (dated by TCRdb to the late 2010s). The library was built by means of multiplex PCR. For sequencing, an Illumina HiSeq 2000 was employed. TCR beta CDR3 regions were amplified from RNA transcripts. A first-round RT-PCR of the TCR CDR3 used the HTBI primer set with the Qiagen OneStep RT-PCR kit. Using fastp trimming at Q25 and MiXCR clonotype assembly, TCRdb reanalyzed the public sequencing data and kept in-frame beta chains. Every CDR3 protein is listed once, alongside the most common genes and DNA of its rows. The sample table shows 350,000 or so distinct CDR3 sequences, and around 20% are seen once. Clones ranked in the top ten supply 50% to 65% of the sample. Material: blood. These receptors came from a woman in her forties or fifties with Graves' hyperthyroidism.

The chain couples TRBV6-2 or TRBV6-3 to TRBJ2-4; D tentatively reads TRBD1 or TRBD2 (5 bases each). Trimming stripped 0 bases from V and 1 base from J, with 7 bases between. Germline CDR1 is MNHEY and CDR2 is SVGEGT. The CDR3 covers 15 residues. The CDR3 DNA is TGTGCCAGCAGTTACTCGAGGGGTGCCAAAAACATTCAGTACTTC. Its protein is CASSYSRGAKNIQYF.

Details on this clonotype: A read error may account for a junction end that differs from germline. This sequence joins TRBV7-3 and TRBJ1-6; D call uncertain. Germline-derived CDR1 and CDR2 are SGHTA and FQGTGA. The CDR3 runs 14 residues. CDR3 protein: CASSLFVGNSPPHF. CDR3 nucleotide sequence: TGTGCCAGCAGCTTATTTGTCGGGAATTCACCCCCCCACTTT.

Ten or more counts support this clonotype. The rearrangement links TRBV5-1 to TRBJ2-7; D call uncertain. This CDR3 has 16 amino acids. Germline V gives CDR1 SGHRS, CDR2 YFSETQ. V dropped 0 bases and J dropped 3 bases, with 16 bases sitting between them. The CDR3 bases are TGCGCCAGCAGCTTGGATGGAATTAATAGGGTCTACGAGCAGTACTTC. This gives the protein CASSLDGINRVYEQYF.

This clonotype was recorded many times. The chain recombines TRBV11-2 with TRBJ2-1; TRBD2 matches 8 bases. The CDR3 spans 16 residues. Germline CDR1 is SGHAT and CDR2 is FQNNGV. Trimming took 2 bases from V and 0 from J; bases not matched to a gene: 3. The CDR3 protein is CASSLYGGASYNEQFF. DNA of the CDR3: TGTGCCAGCAGCTTATACGGGGGGGCCTCCTACAATGAGCAGTTCTTC.

The chain carries TRBV7-9 and TRBJ2-7, with 9 bases that match TRBD2. V was pared by 5 bases and J by 4 bases, with 6 bases of the junction left unmatched. The germline V gene has CDR1 SEHNR and CDR2 FQNEAQ (reference sequence). The CDR3 runs to 14 residues. CDR3: CASSQTSGPYEQYF. As DNA, the CDR3 is TGTGCCAGCAGCCAGACTAGCGGCCCTTACGAGCAGTACTTC.

This rearrangement joins TRBV4-2 to TRBJ2-5, with a weak D call TRBD1 (5 bases). Trimming removed 8 bases at V and 2 bases at J, with 12 bases between. This CDR3 contains 13 residues. Per the germline V gene, CDR1 is LGHNA and CDR2 is YNFKEQ. This CDR3 reads CASRLTVQETQYF. The DNA for the CDR3 is TGTGCCAGCCGCCTGACAGTTCAAGAGACCCAGTACTTC.

This clonotype was seen at least ten times. This chain connects TRBV5-8 to TRBJ2-5; D perhaps matches TRBD2 (5 bases). This CDR3 region has 13 residues. V gave up 4 bases and J gave up 7 bases, with 14 bases separating them. Germline lookup yields CDR1 SGHTS and CDR2 YDEGEE. CDR3 DNA: TGTGCCAGCAGCAAGAGGTCCCGGGGGACCCAGTACTTC. Amino acid sequence: CASSKRSRGTQYF. The full variable domain, completed using reference TRBV5-8 and TRBJ2-5, is EAGVTQSPTHLIKTRGQQATLRCSPISGHTSVYWYQQALGLGLQFLLWYDEGEERNRGNFPPRFSGRQFPNYSSELNVNALELEDSALYLCASSKRSRGTQYFGPGTRLLVL.

The table lists this clonotype with many counts. V is TRBV10-3 and J is TRBJ2-2; D may correspond to TRBD1 or TRBD2 (5 bases each). Trimming stripped 0 bases from V and 0 bases from J, with 8 bases between. The germline CDR1 and CDR2 sequences are ENHRY and SYGVKD. This CDR3 spans 16 amino acids. CDR3 DNA sequence: TGTGCCATCAGTGAGTCGGGACGGGCGAACACCGGGGAGCTGTTTTTT. Its translation is CAISESGRANTGELFF.

This clonotype has at least ten counts. The chain couples TRBV6-2 or TRBV6-3 to TRBJ1-5, with a possible D match to TRBD1 (5 bases). Trimming removed 7 bases at V and 1 base at J, with 8 bases between. Germline V gene lookup returns CDR1 MNHEY and CDR2 SVGEGT. The CDR3 length is 13 residues. In DNA, the CDR3 is TGTGCCAGCAACCGGGACAGCAATCAGCCCCAGCATTTT. It yields the protein CASNRDSNQPQHF.